These 14 T cell receptor beta chains were sequenced from one sample in a study of T cells in Graves' hyperthyroidism and ophthalmopathy. Amplification yielded TCR beta CDR3 regions, with RNA transcripts as the source. With the HTBI primer set, the TCR CDR3 went through a first round of RT-PCR. Each CDR3 protein gets one entry after TCRdb re-called the multiplex PCR reads with MiXCR. The table lists about 640,000 distinct CDR3 sequences, roughly 15% of them singletons. Sequencing was performed on blood. These receptors came from a woman between 50 and 59 years old with Graves' ophthalmopathy.

The chain recombines TRBV12-3 or TRBV12-4 with TRBJ2-7, with 13 bases that match TRBD2. The V segment lost 5 bases and the J segment 3 bases; nucleotides outside the gene matches: 4. The CDR3 is made up of 15 amino acids. CDR3 residues: CASSERLAGGYEQYF. The CDR3 DNA sequence: TGTGCCAGCAGTGAAAGACTAGCGGGAGGCTACGAGCAGTACTTC.

The chain links TRBV27 to TRBJ1-2, with D possibly matching TRBD1 (5 bases). The CDR3 contains 13 residues. V dropped 5 bases and J dropped 6 bases, with 13 bases sitting between them. Looked up from germline, CDR1 is MNHEY and CDR2 is SMNVEV (reference sequence). The CDR3 sequence is CASSTWGSHGYTF. In DNA form, the CDR3 reads TGTGCCAGCAGTACGTGGGGGTCCCATGGCTACACCTTC.

This clonotype was counted only a few times. The CDR3 nucleotides are TGTGCCAGCAGAAACTTAGCAGAGACCCAGTACTTC. Its translation: CASRNLAETQYF. The rearrangement links TRBV12-3 or TRBV12-4 to TRBJ2-5; no clear D gene. The CDR3 sequence is 12 residues long. Between the trimmed V and J ends, which lost 6 bases and 4 bases, there was a span of 9 bases.

This clonotype occurred a few times. The chain links TRBV5-6 to TRBJ2-7; possibly TRBD1 for D (5 bases). The V gene's germline CDR1 is SGHDT and CDR2 YYEEEE. The CDR3 extends over 14 amino acids. The ends were cut back, 1 base at V and 4 bases at J, with 12 bases in the middle. CDR3 sequence reads: CASSLTGLGYEQYF. CDR3 in DNA: TGTGCCAGCAGCTTGACAGGTCTGGGATACGAGCAGTACTTC.

At least ten counts were recorded for this clonotype. The chain recombines TRBV11-2 with TRBJ2-1, with D uncertain. Germline lookup yields CDR1 SGHAT and CDR2 FQNNGV. The CDR3 has 13 residues. V shed 1 base and J shed 5 bases, with 6 bases lying between them. The chain's CDR3 is CASSLGLDNEQFF. CDR3 bases: TGTGCCAGCAGCTTAGGACTCGACAATGAGCAGTTCTTC.

Ten or more counts support this clonotype. The chain combines TRBV7-8 with TRBJ2-3; the D gene is possibly TRBD2 (6 bases). Trimming pared 3 bases from V and 1 base from J, leaving 14 bases between. Germline loops: CDR1 SGHVS, CDR2 FQNEAQ. This CDR3 is 16 amino acids long. DNA for the CDR3: TGTGCCAGCAGCTTGGGACTGACTTCGGGCACAGATACGCAGTATTTT. The encoded protein is CASSLGLTSGTDTQYF.

This clonotype has ten or more counts. CDR3 protein: CAWSVKTPMDVEQFF. CDR3 DNA sequence: TGTGCCTGGAGTGTGAAAACACCCATGGACGTCGAGCAGTTCTTC. This chain uses TRBV30 with TRBJ2-1; no clear D gene. Germline lookup yields CDR1 GTSNPN and CDR2 SVGIG (reference sequence). The CDR3 covers 15 residues. The germline V and J ends were trimmed by 0 bases and 10 bases, with 19 bases remaining between them.

This clonotype was recorded only once. Mismatch with germline at one junction end may stem from a read error. The chain has TRBV18 and TRBJ2-7; 7 bases map to TRBD1. CDR3 length: 13 residues. In germline, CDR1 is KGHSH, CDR2 LQKENI. The CDR3 bases are TGTGCCGGCTCCGGGACAGAAGCCTACGAGCAGTACTTC. Its protein is CAGSGTEAYEQYF.

This clonotype was recorded many times. The chain carries TRBV2 and TRBJ2-2; D is unresolved. The CDR3 sequence is 12 residues long. V was shortened by 7 bases and J by 5 bases, with 8 bases between the two germline ends. CDR1 is SNHLY and CDR2 is FYNNEI in the germline V gene. This chain's CDR3 is CASISPTGELFF. The CDR3 DNA sequence: TGTGCCAGCATATCCCCAACCGGGGAGCTGTTTTTT. The full variable domain, in which reference TRBV2 and TRBJ2-2 provide the parts outside the CDR3, is EPEVTQTPSHQVTQMGQEVILRCVPISNHLYFYWYRQILGQKVEFLVSFYNNEISEKSEIFDDQFSVERPDGSNFTLKIRSTKLEDSAMYFCASISPTGELFFGEGSRLTVL.

Many counts were recorded for this clonotype. V usage is TRBV3-1 and J usage is TRBJ2-7; tentatively, D is TRBD1 (5 bases). Trimming removed 1 base at V and 2 bases at J, with 9 bases between. Germline values: CDR1 LGHDT, CDR2 YNNKEL (reference sequence). This CDR3 has 14 residues. The CDR3 nucleotides are TGTGCCAGCAGCCAAGTCGTAGGGGCCTACGAGCAGTACTTC. Translated, it gives CASSQVVGAYEQYF.

This chain connects TRBV7-9 to TRBJ2-1; 7 bases line up with TRBD2. Germline assignment: CDR1 SEHNR and CDR2 FQNEAQ (reference sequence). V trimming: 2 bases; J trimming: 2 bases; junction bases outside the gene matches: 15. The CDR3 totals 19 residues. The CDR3 region is CASSLSSAGVLIAYNEQFF. CDR3 DNA sequence: TGTGCCAGCAGCTTAAGTTCCGCGGGAGTACTAATAGCCTACAATGAGCAGTTCTTC.

The V gene is TRBV12-3 or TRBV12-4, the J gene TRBJ1-1; TRBD1 agrees at 11 bases. V lost 8 bases and J lost 0; bases outside the gene matches: 8. The CDR3 covers 16 residues. The CDR3 nucleotides read TGTGCCAGCGGCGGGACAGGGGGGGGAATGAACACTGAAGCTTTCTTT. Protein sequence: CASGGTGGGMNTEAFF.

This chain connects TRBV19 to TRBJ2-5; 7 bases are shared with TRBD2. Germline V gene lookup returns CDR1 LNHDA and CDR2 SQIVND (reference sequence). V lost 1 base to trimming and J lost 2 bases; unmatched junction nucleotides: 4. The CDR3 is 15 residues long. The CDR3 loop is CASSIVAGMQETQYF. CDR3 sequence (DNA): TGTGCCAGTAGTATAGTAGCGGGTATGCAAGAGACCCAGTACTTC.

This clonotype was recorded at least ten times. This chain links TRBV6-2 or TRBV6-3 with TRBJ2-7, with 8 positions matching TRBD2. The CDR3 consists of 17 residues. From germline, CDR1 is MNHEY and CDR2 SVGEGT. V shed 2 bases, J shed 2 bases, and the junction held 11 bases outside the gene matches. The CDR3 loop reads CASSYVASGRFAYEQYF. The CDR3 bases are TGTGCCAGCAGTTACGTGGCTAGCGGGCGGTTCGCCTACGAGCAGTACTTC.